The 7 T cell receptor beta chains in this list originate from one sample, sequenced in a study of blood T cell repertoires in COVID-19. Sequenced by immunoSEQ multiplex PCR; TCRdb stores in-frame clones only, minus some. Altogether about 99,000 clones are present, 84% being singletons, with the ten largest covering 1.5% to 2.5%. Material: peripheral blood. The origin of the receptors is a man in his sixties or seventies with active or convalescent COVID-19.

This clone turned up a few times. J is TRBJ2-1 and V is TRBV5-1; D is perhaps TRBD2 (5 bases). Trimming left V 3 bases short and J 0 bases short, with 7 bases between. The germline V gene has CDR1 SGHRS and CDR2 YFSETQ. This CDR3 has 14 amino acids. This CDR3 reads CASSSGNSYNEQFF. The CDR3 DNA sequence: TGCGCCAGCAGCTCGGGGAACTCCTACAATGAGCAGTTCTTC.

The V and J genes are TRBV7-2 and TRBJ2-7; 10 nucleotides match TRBD1. In germline, CDR1 is SGHTA, CDR2 FQGNSA. Germline trimming cut 6 bases from V and 2 bases from J; bases unmatched to any gene: 10. The CDR3 loop spans 16 amino acids. CDR3 nucleotides: TGTGCCAGCAGTTCAACCGGGACAGGGGAGACCTACGAGCAGTACTTC. Protein: CASSSTGTGETYEQYF.

The CDR3 bases are TGTGCCATCAGACCGGACAGGGGGCCCTACGAGCAGTACTTC. Amino acids: CAIRPDRGPYEQYF. This chain uses TRBV10-3 with TRBJ2-7, with 11 bases matching TRBD1. Germline-derived CDR1 and CDR2 are ENHRY and SYGVKD. The CDR3 runs 14 residues. The trim removed 6 bases at V and 2 bases at J, leaving 3 bases unmatched.

The V and J genes are TRBV13 and TRBJ2-5; 8 nucleotides agree with TRBD2. This CDR3 is built from 16 residues. Germline values: CDR1 PRHDT, CDR2 FYEKMQ (reference sequence). Trimming cost V 5 bases and J 3 bases; bases outside gene matches: 11. Here the CDR3 DNA reads TGTGCCAGCAGCCGTACCGGGACTAGTAGTAAAGAGACCCAGTACTTC. Its protein is CASSRTGTSSKETQYF.

This rearrangement joins TRBV25-1 to TRBJ2-2; tentative D call: TRBD1 (5 bases). The ends were cut back, 4 bases at V and 1 base at J, with 7 bases in the middle. CDR1 MGHDK and CDR2 SYGVNS come from the germline V gene. The CDR3 totals 14 residues. The chain's CDR3 is CASSAGQNTGELFF. The CDR3 DNA reads as TGTGCCAGCAGTGCCGGACAGAACACCGGGGAGCTGTTTTTT.

V and J are TRBV27 and TRBJ2-3; 11 nucleotides align to TRBD2. Germline loops: CDR1 MNHEY, CDR2 SMNVEV (reference sequence). V shed 5 bases and J 6 bases; nucleotides not matched to a gene: 7. The CDR3 contains 15 residues. In DNA form, the CDR3 reads TGTGCCAGCAGTCTGGTAGCGGGGGGGCCGGATACGCAGTATTTT. Protein: CASSLVAGGPDTQYF.

Written as DNA, the CDR3 is TGTGCCAGCAGCGGGGACAGGGGAAGTTCACCCCTCCACTTT. This gives the protein CASSGDRGSSPLHF. The V gene is TRBV5-6, the J gene TRBJ1-6; 10 bases match TRBD1. V shed 4 bases and J 9 bases; nucleotides not matched to a gene: 4. This CDR3 is built from 14 residues. Germline-derived CDR1 and CDR2 are SGHDT and YYEEEE.